This T cell receptor beta chain originates from a study of tumor-infiltrating lymphocytes in primary liver carcinoma. At the level of the study: Subjects presented with primary liver carcinoma managed by surgical resection. The yield of productive TCRbeta reads per sample was roughly 3.5 to 7.13 million and was similar across tissue types.

Germline CDR1 SGHVS, CDR2 FQNEAQ. CDR3 length equals 16 residues. V shed 5 bases and J 2 bases; nucleotides not matched to a gene: 11. Unsorted whole blood supplied the RNA, and germline DNA was extracted too. Infection with HBV was chronic in patients; they were treatment-naive. With a constant-region primer, TCR beta cDNA was made from about 0.55 ug of total RNA. Sequencing libraries for TCR beta derived from three nested multiplex PCR rounds that used slightly modified ARM-PCR. Rounds one and two of PCR, each of about 10 cycles, were primed with TRBV1-TRBV30 forward primers and a C-beta reverse primer. TCRdb recomputed calls from the multiplex PCR reads with MiXCR, one row per CDR3 protein. The sample has over 250,000 distinct CDR3 sequences; about three fifths are singletons.

The chain links TRBV7-8 to TRBJ2-7, with 8 nucleotides matching TRBD2. What was sequenced was peripheral blood. The sequence derives from a woman in her 30s with primary liver carcinoma and hepatitis B virus infection. The CDR3 is CASSIGVSGTPYEQYF. As DNA, the CDR3 is TGTGCCAGCAGCATCGGAGTTAGCGGGACCCCCTACGAGCAGTACTTC.